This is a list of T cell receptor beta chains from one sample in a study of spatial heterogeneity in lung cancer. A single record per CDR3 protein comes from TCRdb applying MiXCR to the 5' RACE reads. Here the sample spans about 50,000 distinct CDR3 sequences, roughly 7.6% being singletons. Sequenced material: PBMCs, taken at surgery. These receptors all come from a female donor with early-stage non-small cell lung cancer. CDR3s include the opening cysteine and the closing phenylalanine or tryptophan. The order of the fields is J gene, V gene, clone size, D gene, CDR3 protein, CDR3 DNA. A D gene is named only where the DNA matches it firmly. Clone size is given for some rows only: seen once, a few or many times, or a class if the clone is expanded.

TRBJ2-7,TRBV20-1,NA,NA,CSATLATGYEQYF,TGCAGTGCAACTCTAGCGACCGGCTACGAGCAGTACTTC
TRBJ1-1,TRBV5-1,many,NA,CASSQDSLNTEAFF,TGCGCCAGCAGCCAGGACAGCCTGAACACTGAAGCTTTCTTT
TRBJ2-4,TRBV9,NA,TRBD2,CASSVGPAGAENIQYF,TGTGCCAGCAGCGTAGGTCCAGCGGGGGCTGAAAACATTCAGTACTTC
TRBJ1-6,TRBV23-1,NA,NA,CASSQSDTPLHF,TGCGCCAGCAGTCAATCGGACACACCCCTCCACTTT
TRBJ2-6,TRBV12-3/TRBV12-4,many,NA,CASRISSGANVLTF,TGTGCCAGCAGGATCAGCTCTGGGGCCAACGTCCTGACTTTC
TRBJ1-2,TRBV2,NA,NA,CATAFFLYGYTF,TGTGCCACTGCGTTCTTCCTCTATGGCTACACCTTC
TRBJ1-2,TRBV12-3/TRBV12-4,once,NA,CASSLLGGLYGYTF,TGTGCCAGCAGCCTCCTGGGAGGTCTATATGGCTACACCTTC
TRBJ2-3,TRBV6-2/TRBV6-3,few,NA,CASPPHPDPGGDTQYF,TGTGCCAGCCCACCTCACCCTGACCCAGGCGGGGATACGCAGTATTTT
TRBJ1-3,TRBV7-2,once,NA,CASSSLPPYRRVTRPGNTIYF,TGTGCCAGCAGCTCCCTACCTCCTTACCGCAGGGTTACTAGGCCTGGAAACACCATATATTTT
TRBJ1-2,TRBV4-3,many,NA,CASSQDVRGANYGYTF,TGCGCCAGCAGCCAAGATGTCAGGGGAGCTAACTATGGCTACACCTTC
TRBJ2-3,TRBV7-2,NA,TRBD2,CASSLLAGGFRGTDTQYF,TGTGCCAGCAGCCTACTAGCGGGGGGATTCCGCGGCACAGATACGCAGTATTTT
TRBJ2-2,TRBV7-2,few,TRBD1,CASSQRQGRDGELFF,TGTGCCAGCAGCCAGAGACAGGGGCGAGACGGGGAGCTGTTTTTT
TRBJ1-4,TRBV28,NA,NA,CAGSLPGSGVGEKLFF,TGTGCCGGCAGTTTACCGGGAAGCGGGGTTGGGGAAAAACTGTTTTTT
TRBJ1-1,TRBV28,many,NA,CASGWLRTDTEAFF,TGTGCCAGCGGGTGGCTCAGGACGGACACTGAAGCTTTCTTT
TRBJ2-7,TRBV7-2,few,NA,CASSLGGGYGYEQYF,TGTGCCAGCAGCTTAGGTGGGGGATACGGGTACGAGCAGTACTTC
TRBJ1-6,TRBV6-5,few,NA,CASSRGSRLSNSPLHF,TGTGCCAGCAGTCGAGGGAGTAGGCTCAGTAATTCACCCCTCCACTTT
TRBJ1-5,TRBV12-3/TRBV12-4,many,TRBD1,CASSLRGPKGNQPQHF,TGTGCCAGCAGCCTCAGGGGGCCCAAGGGCAATCAGCCCCAGCATTTT
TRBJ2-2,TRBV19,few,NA,CASSVWGRGSSRTGELFF,TGTGCCAGTAGCGTCTGGGGCAGGGGATCTTCCCGCACCGGGGAGCTGTTTTTT
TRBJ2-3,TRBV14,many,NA,CASSQLGSTDTQYF,TGTGCCAGCAGCCAACTGGGCAGCACAGATACGCAGTATTTT
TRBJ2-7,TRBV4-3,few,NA,CASSPHQGKAYEQYF,TGCGCCAGCAGCCCTCACCAGGGAAAGGCCTACGAGCAGTACTTC
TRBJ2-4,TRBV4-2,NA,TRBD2,CASSQGPSSGGQGNIQYF,TGTGCCAGCAGCCAAGGCCCATCTAGCGGGGGGCAGGGAAACATTCAGTACTTC
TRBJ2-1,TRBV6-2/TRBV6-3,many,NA,CASSYTLSRDSSINNEQFF,TGTGCCAGCAGTTATACCCTATCCCGGGACTCCTCAATTAACAATGAGCAGTTCTTC
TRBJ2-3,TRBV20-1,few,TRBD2,CSAGGLGTSGDTQYF,TGCAGTGCTGGGGGACTAGGGACTAGCGGAGATACGCAGTATTTT
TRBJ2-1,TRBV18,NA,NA,CASSPTKQNEQFF,TGTGCCAGCTCACCAACGAAACAGAATGAGCAGTTCTTC
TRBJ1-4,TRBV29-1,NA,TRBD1,CSVPGQGNEKLFF,TGCAGCGTCCCGGGACAGGGCAATGAAAAACTGTTTTTT
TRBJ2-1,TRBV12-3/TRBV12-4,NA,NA,CASTEVGGSVNNEQFF,TGTGCCAGCACCGAGGTGGGGGGATCGGTAAACAATGAGCAGTTCTTC
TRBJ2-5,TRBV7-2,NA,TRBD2,CASGAGAGEETQYF,TGTGCCAGCGGGGCCGGGGCGGGGGAAGAGACCCAGTACTTC
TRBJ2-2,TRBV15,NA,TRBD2,CATSPRPSGGASGELFF,TGTGCCACCAGCCCACGACCTAGCGGGGGGGCCTCCGGGGAGCTGTTTTTT
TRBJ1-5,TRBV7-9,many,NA,CASSLGAGNQPQHF,TGTGCCAGCAGCTTGGGGGCTGGCAATCAGCCCCAGCATTTT
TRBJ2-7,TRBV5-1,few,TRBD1,CASGPGPGQGFRYEQYF,TGCGCCAGCGGCCCCGGTCCGGGACAGGGGTTCAGATACGAGCAGTACTTC
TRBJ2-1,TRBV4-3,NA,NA,CASSQAGAAPNEQFF,TGCGCCAGCAGCCAAGCGGGGGCCGCCCCCAATGAGCAGTTCTTC
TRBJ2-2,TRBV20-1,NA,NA,CSARASGTFTGELFF,TGCAGTGCTAGAGCCTCCGGGACATTCACCGGGGAGCTGTTTTTT
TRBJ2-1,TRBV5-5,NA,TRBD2,CASSLVPSGNNEQFF,TGTGCCAGCAGCTTGGTGCCTAGCGGAAACAATGAGCAGTTCTTC
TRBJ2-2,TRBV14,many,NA,CASSPEVAGSFSPGELFF,TGTGCCAGCAGCCCCGAAGTCGCGGGAAGTTTTAGCCCCGGGGAGCTGTTTTTT
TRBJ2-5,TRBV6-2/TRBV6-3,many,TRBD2,CASKPGGYQETQYF,TGTGCCAGCAAGCCGGGGGGGTACCAAGAGACCCAGTACTTC
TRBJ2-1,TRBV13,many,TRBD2,CASSPGTSSISSYNEQFF,TGTGCCAGCAGCCCCGGGACTAGCAGCATTAGCTCCTACAATGAGCAGTTCTTC
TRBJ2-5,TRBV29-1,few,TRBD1,CSADRAEETQYF,TGCAGCGCCGACAGGGCCGAAGAGACCCAGTACTTC
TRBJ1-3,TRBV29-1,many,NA,CSVETGSGNTIYF,TGCAGCGTTGAAACTGGGTCTGGAAACACCATATATTTT
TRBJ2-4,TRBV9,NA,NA,CASSVDLAKNIQYF,TGTGCCAGCAGCGTAGACTTAGCCAAAAACATTCAGTACTTC
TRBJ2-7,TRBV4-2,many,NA,CASSQDLRGGGEQYF,TGTGCCAGCAGCCAAGATCTGCGAGGAGGGGGCGAGCAGTACTTC
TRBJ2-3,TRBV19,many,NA,CASSLRGTDTQYF,TGTGCCAGTAGTCTACGGGGCACAGATACGCAGTATTTT
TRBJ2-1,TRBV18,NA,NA,CASSPIGNEQFF,TGTGCCAGCTCACCTATCGGGAATGAGCAGTTCTTC
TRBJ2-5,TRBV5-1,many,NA,CASSLTVRETQYF,TGCGCCAGCAGCTTAACGGTACGGGAGACCCAGTACTTC
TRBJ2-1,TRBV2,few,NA,CATQSKLLARSVSEQFF,TGTGCCACCCAGTCCAAATTACTAGCCAGGAGCGTATCTGAGCAGTTCTTC
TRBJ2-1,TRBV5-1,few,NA,CASSLTLDRTIQFF,TGCGCCAGCAGCTTGACCCTCGACAGGACTATACAGTTCTTC
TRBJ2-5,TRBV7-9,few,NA,CASSLASSRETQYF,TGTGCCAGCAGCTTAGCTAGCTCCAGAGAGACCCAGTACTTC
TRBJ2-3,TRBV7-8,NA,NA,CASSILQRDTQYF,TGTGCCAGCAGCATACTGCAGAGAGATACGCAGTATTTT
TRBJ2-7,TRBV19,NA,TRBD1,CASSITGTGLGEQYF,TGTGCCAGTAGTATTACCGGGACAGGGCTCGGCGAGCAGTACTTC
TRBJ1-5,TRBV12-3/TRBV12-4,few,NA,CASGRAPGHQPQHF,TGTGCCTCCGGTAGGGCCCCCGGGCATCAGCCCCAGCATTTT
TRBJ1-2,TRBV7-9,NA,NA,CASSLLTDYGYTF,TGTGCCAGCAGCTTGTTGACGGACTATGGCTACACCTTC